This is a list of T cell receptor beta chains from one sample in a study of CD8 T cells in ankylosing spondylitis. Using its own MiXCR run on the 5' RACE reads, TCRdb lists one record per CDR3 protein. The sample has a few hundred thousand distinct CDR3 sequences, 20% to 25% seen once. The sequenced sample was blood, either unsorted or a sorted T cell fraction (not recorded which). All receptors come from a female donor with ankylosing spondylitis or in good health (not recorded which). Both conserved end residues are part of each CDR3. D genes are given only for firm matches. A row's size may be missing; if present it is once, few, many or a size class.

j_call v_call clone_size d_call cdr3_aa cdr3_nt
TRBJ1-4 TRBV10-3 NA TRBD1 CAISDSGQGATNEKLFF TGTGCCATCAGTGACTCGGGACAGGGAGCAACTAATGAAAAACTGTTTTTT
TRBJ2-3 TRBV9 few TRBD2 CASSVASGRAFADTQYF TGTGCCAGCAGCGTAGCTAGCGGGAGGGCATTCGCAGATACGCAGTATTTT
TRBJ2-1 TRBV28 NA NA CASTPSQGPYNEQFF TGTGCCAGCACTCCGTCCCAGGGTCCTTACAATGAGCAGTTCTTC
TRBJ2-1 TRBV28 few NA CASSLRGGGSWEQFF TGTGCCAGCAGTCTAAGGGGTGGTGGGAGCTGGGAGCAGTTCTTC
TRBJ2-7 TRBV7-2 few NA CASSLPRDTYEQYF TGTGCCAGCAGCTTACCCAGGGATACCTACGAGCAGTACTTC
TRBJ2-6 TRBV5-1 many NA CASSPRSDSGANVLTF TGCGCCAGCAGCCCCCGTAGCGACTCTGGGGCCAACGTCCTGACTTTC
TRBJ2-1 TRBV5-1 few NA CASSFSGDNEQFF TGCGCCAGCAGTTTCTCCGGGGACAATGAGCAGTTCTTC
TRBJ2-3 TRBV20-1 NA NA CSAPDVGGDTTDTQYF TGCAGTGCTCCCGACGTGGGGGGAGATACCACAGATACGCAGTATTTT
TRBJ2-7 TRBV20-1 few TRBD2 CSAPAGLAGVVEQYF TGCAGTGCCCCAGCAGGACTAGCGGGAGTGGTCGAGCAGTACTTC
TRBJ2-7 TRBV12-3/TRBV12-4 many NA CASSPINTAAYEQYF TGTGCCAGCAGCCCAATCAATACGGCGGCCTACGAGCAGTACTTC
TRBJ1-2 TRBV4-3 many NA CASSQEGTGVEGYTF TGCGCCAGCAGCCAAGAGGGTACAGGCGTTGAGGGCTACACCTTC
TRBJ1-6 TRBV6-2/TRBV6-3 NA NA CASSYAATLHF TGTGCCAGCAGTTACGCCGCCACCCTCCACTTT
TRBJ2-7 TRBV4-3 NA NA CASSQVESIGEQYF TGCGCCAGCAGCCAAGTCGAATCGATCGGGGAGCAGTACTTC
TRBJ2-1 TRBV20-1 few NA CSARAERKSYNEQFF TGCAGTGCTAGGGCTGAACGAAAGTCCTACAATGAGCAGTTCTTC
TRBJ2-5 TRBV12-3/TRBV12-4 many NA CASTPGGTQYF TGTGCCAGCACTCCTGGGGGGACCCAGTACTTC
TRBJ2-5 TRBV20-1 many NA CSARVAAGQETQYF TGCAGTGCTAGAGTAGCGGCCGGCCAAGAGACCCAGTACTTC